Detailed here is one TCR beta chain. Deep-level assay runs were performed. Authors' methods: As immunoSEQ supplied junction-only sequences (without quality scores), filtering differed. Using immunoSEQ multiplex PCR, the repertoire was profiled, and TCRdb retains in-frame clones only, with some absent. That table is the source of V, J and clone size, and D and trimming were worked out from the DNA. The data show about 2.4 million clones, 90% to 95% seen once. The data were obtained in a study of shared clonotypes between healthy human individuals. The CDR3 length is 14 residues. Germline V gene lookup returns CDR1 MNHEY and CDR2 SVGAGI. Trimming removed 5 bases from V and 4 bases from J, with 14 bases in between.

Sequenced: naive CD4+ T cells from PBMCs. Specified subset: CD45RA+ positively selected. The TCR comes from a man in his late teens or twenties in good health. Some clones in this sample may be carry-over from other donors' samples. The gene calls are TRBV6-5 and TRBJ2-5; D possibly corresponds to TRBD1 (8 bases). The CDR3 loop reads CASSNRGGRETQYF. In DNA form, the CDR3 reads TGTGCCAGCAGTAACAGGGGGGGACGAGAGACCCAGTACTTC.